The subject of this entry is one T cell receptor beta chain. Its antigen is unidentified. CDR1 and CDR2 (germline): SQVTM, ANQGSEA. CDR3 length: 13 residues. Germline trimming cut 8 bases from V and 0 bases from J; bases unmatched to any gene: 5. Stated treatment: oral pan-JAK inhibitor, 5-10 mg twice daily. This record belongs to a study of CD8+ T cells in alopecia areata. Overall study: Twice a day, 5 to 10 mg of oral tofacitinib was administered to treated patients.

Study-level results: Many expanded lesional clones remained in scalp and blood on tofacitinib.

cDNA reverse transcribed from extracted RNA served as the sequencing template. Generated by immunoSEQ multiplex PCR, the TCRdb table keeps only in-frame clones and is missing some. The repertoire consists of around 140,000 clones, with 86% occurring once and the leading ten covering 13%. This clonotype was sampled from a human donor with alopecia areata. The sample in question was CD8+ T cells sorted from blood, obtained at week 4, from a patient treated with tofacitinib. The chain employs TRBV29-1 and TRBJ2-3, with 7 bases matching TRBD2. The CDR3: CSTGGGSTDTQYF. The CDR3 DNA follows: TGCAGCACCGGGGGAGGGAGCACAGATACGCAGTATTTT.